What follows are 18 T cell receptor beta chains derived from one specimen sequenced in a study of early T cells in non-severe SARS-CoV-2 infection. TCRdb redid the calling of the 5' RACE reads with MiXCR, one entry per CDR3 protein. This sample has 60,000 to 75,000 distinct CDR3 sequences; 10% to 15% occur once, and the top ten carry 5% to 6.5%. What was sequenced was whole blood. Source of these receptors: an adult who was a healthcare worker with PCR-confirmed SARS-CoV-2 infection or an uninfected control (not recorded which).

This clonotype has a count of ten or more. This rearrangement joins TRBV29-1 to TRBJ2-2, with D possibly being TRBD1 (6 bases). Germline CDR1 is SQVTM and CDR2 is ANQGSEA. The CDR3 covers 14 residues. Trimming removed 5 bases at V and 4 bases at J, with 14 bases between. The CDR3 sequence is CSVRRQGSTGELFF. DNA for the CDR3: TGCAGCGTTCGCCGGCAGGGGAGCACCGGGGAGCTGTTTTTT.

This clonotype has a handful of counts. This sequence joins TRBV4-2 and TRBJ1-2, with D maybe TRBD1 (5 bases). Per germline, CDR1 LGHNA and CDR2 YNFKEQ. The CDR3 has 14 residues. Trimming removed 0 bases from V and 5 bases from J, with 10 bases in between. The CDR3 bases are TGTGCCAGCAGCCAAGAGCTGGGGACGTATGGCTACACCTTC. Its translation: CASSQELGTYGYTF.

This clonotype was seen more than once but under ten times. The chain has TRBV18 and TRBJ1-5; D possibly corresponds to TRBD1 (5 bases). Germline lookup yields CDR1 KGHSH and CDR2 LQKENI. The CDR3 sequence is 16 residues long. The ends were cut back, 1 base at V and 0 bases at J, with 10 bases in the middle. The CDR3 spells CASSPLGGYSNQPQHF. The DNA of the CDR3 is TGTGCCAGCTCACCACTCGGGGGTTATAGCAATCAGCCCCAGCATTTT.

The chain recombines TRBV7-8 with TRBJ2-5, with D perhaps given as TRBD1 or TRBD2 (5 bases each). There are 15 residues in the CDR3. V lost 1 base and J 2 bases, leaving 11 bases between the germline ends. In germline, CDR1 is SGHVS, CDR2 FQNEAQ. This chain's CDR3 is CASSLVRGDQETQYF. The CDR3 nucleotides read TGTGCCAGCAGCTTAGTCCGGGGCGATCAAGAGACCCAGTACTTC. The full variable domain, with the rest looked up from reference TRBV7-8 and TRBJ2-5, is GAGVSQSPRYKVAKRGQDVALRCDPISGHVSLFWYQQALGQGPEFLTYFQNEAQLDKSGLPSDRFFAERPEGSVSTLKIQRTQQEDSAVYLCASSLVRGDQETQYFGPGTRLLVL.

V gene TRBV10-3 combines with J gene TRBJ2-7; 9 bases line up with TRBD2. The germline CDR1 and CDR2 sequences are ENHRY and SYGVKD. Trimming at V came to 6 bases and at J to 2 bases, leaving 2 bases not matched to a gene. The CDR3 is made up of 13 amino acids. The CDR3 here is CAIRSGRTYEQYF. DNA of the CDR3: TGTGCCATCAGGAGCGGGAGGACCTACGAGCAGTACTTC.

This clonotype showed up just a few times. The gene calls are TRBV25-1 and TRBJ2-3; 8 positions match TRBD1. Germline V gene sequence: CDR1 MGHDK, CDR2 SYGVNS. The CDR3 totals 14 residues. V shed 6 bases and J 2 bases; nucleotides not matched to a gene: 4. Here the CDR3 reads CASRGTGYTDTQYF. CDR3 nucleotide sequence: TGTGCCAGCAGAGGGACAGGTTACACAGATACGCAGTATTTT.

This clonotype occurred a few times. The rearrangement links TRBV4-1 to TRBJ2-7, with 15 nucleotides matching TRBD2. V was pared by 4 bases and J by 0 bases, with 4 bases of the junction left unmatched. This CDR3 has 17 residues. Per germline, CDR1 MGHRA and CDR2 YSYEKL. The CDR3: CASSLGLAGGSSYEQYF. The CDR3 DNA sequence: TGCGCCAGCAGCCTGGGACTAGCGGGGGGAAGCTCCTACGAGCAGTACTTC.

This clonotype has ten or more counts. The chain combines TRBV30 with TRBJ1-2; 7 positions agree with TRBD1. V shed 1 base, J shed 7 bases, and the junction held 9 bases outside the gene matches. CDR1 is GTSNPN and CDR2 is SVGIG in the germline V gene (reference sequence). The CDR3 totals 14 residues. The CDR3 DNA follows: TGTGCCTGGAGTGCGGGACAGACGGCTGGTGGCTACACCTTC. As protein: CAWSAGQTAGGYTF. The full variable domain, its missing parts supplied by reference TRBV30 and TRBJ1-2, is SQTIHQWPATLVQPVGSPLSLECTVEGTSNPNLYWYRQAAGRGLQLLFYSVGIGQISSEVPQNLSASRPQDRQFILSSKKLLLSDSGFYLCAWSAGQTAGGYTFGSGTRLTVV.

This clonotype has a count of ten or more. J is TRBJ2-3 and V is TRBV6-6, with D maybe TRBD2 (5 bases). Trimming cost V 7 bases and J 0 bases, with 8 bases left between them. Germline CDR1 is MNHNY and CDR2 is SVGAGI (reference sequence). This CDR3 contains 13 residues. CDR3 sequence reads: CASTAGSTDTQYF. CDR3 DNA: TGTGCCAGCACGGCGGGTAGCACAGATACGCAGTATTTT.

The CDR3 region is CSATPKGRNGETQYF. CDR3 DNA: TGCAGCGCGACCCCCAAGGGTCGAAACGGAGAGACCCAGTACTTC. The genes are TRBV29-1 and TRBJ2-5; no clear D. Germline V gene sequence: CDR1 SQVTM, CDR2 ANQGSEA. This CDR3 spans 15 amino acids. V shed 7 bases and J shed 4 bases, with 22 bases lying between them.

This sequence joins TRBV29-1 and TRBJ2-3; the D gene is possibly TRBD1 (6 bases). This CDR3 spans 12 amino acids. V lost 6 bases, J lost 7 bases, and 14 bases lay in between. CDR1 is SQVTM, CDR2 ANQGSEA, per germline. The CDR3 DNA reads TGCAGCGTCGGACAGATAACGCATACGCAGTATTTT. Its protein product is CSVGQITHTQYF.

The chain employs TRBV18 and TRBJ2-1; 7 nucleotides line up with TRBD1. CDR3 size: 16 residues. Germline CDR1 reads KGHSH; CDR2 reads LQKENI. After removal of 3 bases from V and 5 bases from J, the junction contained 10 bases not matched to a gene. In nucleotides, the CDR3 is TGTGCCAGCTCACCTTATCCGGGACAGCTAAACAATGAGCAGTTCTTC. It is translated as CASSPYPGQLNNEQFF.

This clonotype turned up a few times. The V gene is TRBV19, the J gene TRBJ1-1, with D perhaps matching TRBD1 (6 bases). CDR1 and CDR2 from the germline V gene are LNHDA and SQIVND (reference sequence). Deletions cut 6 bases from V and 2 bases from J, with 13 bases between. The CDR3 is 14 residues long. CDR3 protein: CASRSPGTNTEAFF. CDR3 DNA: TGTGCCAGTAGATCCCCCGGGACAAACACTGAAGCTTTCTTT.

In its sample, this clonotype was seen a few times. J is TRBJ2-7 and V is TRBV6-6; TRBD1 aligns across 8 bases. In germline, CDR1 is MNHNY, CDR2 SVGAGI (reference sequence). V was pared by 5 bases and J by 6 bases, with 12 bases of the junction left unmatched. The CDR3 contains 15 residues. The CDR3 DNA is TGTGCCAGCAGTCCAACTGACAGGGGCATTACCGAGCAGTACTTC. This gives the protein CASSPTDRGITEQYF.

This rearrangement joins TRBV7-6 to TRBJ2-5; 8 nucleotides agree with TRBD1. Trimming cost V 1 base and J 2 bases; bases outside gene matches: 9. The CDR3 is 17 residues long. Germline V gene data show CDR1 as SGHVS and CDR2 as FNYEAQ. The CDR3 spells CASSLGVTGVLQETQYF. In DNA, the CDR3 is TGTGCCAGCAGCTTAGGGGTGACAGGGGTACTACAAGAGACCCAGTACTTC.

The gene calls are TRBV5-1 and TRBJ2-5, with 8 bases lining up with TRBD1. This CDR3 region has 16 residues. Losses at the gene ends were 4 bases for V and 2 bases for J; bases not matched to a gene: 10. CDR1 and CDR2 from the germline V gene are SGHRS and YFSETQ. The CDR3 is CASSIGQGRGQETQYF. The CDR3 nucleotides are TGCGCCAGCAGCATCGGACAGGGCCGGGGACAAGAGACCCAGTACTTC.

This clonotype was seen ten or more times. The chain uses TRBV4-1 and TRBJ2-2; 7 nucleotides align to TRBD2. The CDR3 extends over 17 amino acids. Germline assignment: CDR1 MGHRA and CDR2 YSYEKL. Trimming took 1 base from V and 6 from J; bases not matched to a gene: 11. CDR3 nucleotides: TGCGCCAGCAGCCAAGGGGGCGGGAGCCCTGAGTCCGGGGAGCTGTTTTTT. Protein: CASSQGGGSPESGELFF.

This clonotype was counted only a few times. The chain employs TRBV20-1 and TRBJ2-7; 8 positions match TRBD1. Per the germline V gene, CDR1 is DFQATT and CDR2 is SNEGSKA (reference sequence). This CDR3 region has 13 residues. Trimming removed 7 bases from V and 5 bases from J; junction bases left unmatched: 10. CDR3 bases: TGCAGTGGGGCCGGGACAGGTTTGGACGAGCAGTACTTC. Amino acids: CSGAGTGLDEQYF.